These 29 T cell receptor beta chains came from one sample sequenced in a study of T and B cells in COVID-19 patients. Blood genomic DNA input for TRB amplification was 250-500 ng. BIOMED2 TRB-A/B primer pools were used in multiplex TRB PCR. A single record per CDR3 protein comes from TCRdb applying MiXCR to the multiplex PCR reads. Of about 14,000 distinct CDR3 sequences in the sample, 25% to 35% are singletons; the top ten hold more than 6.5%. Sequencing was performed on blood. The receptors shown here come from a human donor who had recovered from COVID-19.

The CDR3 DNA reads TGTGCCAGCAGCTCGGGACAGAAGCCCTCTGGAAACACCATATATTTT. This codes for CASSSGQKPSGNTIYF. The V call is TRBV6-2 or TRBV6-3, the J call TRBJ1-3, with 7 bases that match TRBD1. The germline CDR1 and CDR2 sequences are MNHEY and SVGEGT. The V gene end was trimmed by 6 bases and the J gene end by 0 bases; junction bases not matched to a gene: 8. This CDR3 contains 16 residues.

This sequence joins TRBV12-3 or TRBV12-4 and TRBJ1-1; D remains unclear. V lost 2 bases and J 0 bases, leaving 7 bases between the germline ends. The CDR3 length is 14 residues. The CDR3 region is CASSLSGLNTEAFF. In nucleotides, the CDR3 is TGTGCCAGCAGTTTATCAGGTCTGAACACTGAAGCTTTCTTT.

In this sample, this clonotype turned up many times. CDR3 residues: CATSRDRRYEQYF. In DNA, the CDR3 is TGTGCCACCAGCAGAGATAGACGCTACGAGCAGTACTTC. V and J are TRBV15 and TRBJ2-7; D not certain. V was pared by 0 bases and J by 3 bases, with 6 bases between. The CDR3 has 13 residues. Germline lookup yields CDR1 LNHNV and CDR2 YYDKDF (reference sequence).

This clonotype was seen a single time. The V and J genes are TRBV7-9 and TRBJ2-7; D uncertain. The CDR3 totals 13 residues. CDR1 SEHNR and CDR2 FQNEAQ come from the germline V gene (reference sequence). Trimming pared 2 bases from V and 1 base from J, leaving 6 bases between. The CDR3 DNA reads TGTGCCAGCAGCTTACGGGTTTCCTACGAGCAGTACTTC. Translating gives CASSLRVSYEQYF. Based on the CDR3 plus reference TRBV7-9 and TRBJ2-7, the full variable domain is DTGVSQNPRHKITKRGQNVTFRCDPISEHNRLYWYRQTLGQGPEFLTYFQNEAQLEKSRLLSDRFSAERPKGSFSTLEIQRTEQGDSAMYLCASSLRVSYEQYFGPGTRLTVT.

V and J are TRBV20-1 and TRBJ2-7; D ambiguous. Germline CDR1 DFQATT, CDR2 SNEGSKA (reference sequence). Trimming shortened V by 6 bases and J by 1 base, and 10 bases separated the two germline ends. The CDR3 runs 12 residues. The CDR3 DNA reads TGCAGTGCCGAGGACCGATCCTACGAGCAGTACTTC. As protein: CSAEDRSYEQYF.

This clonotype showed up many times. The CDR3 loop reads CASSPRERGQNEQYF. In nucleotides, the CDR3 is TGTGCCAGCTCACCACGGGAAAGGGGGCAGAACGAGCAGTACTTC. The chain uses TRBV18 and TRBJ2-7, with TRBD1 matching 7 bases. V lost 1 base and J lost 5; bases outside the gene matches: 8. This CDR3 has 15 amino acids. CDR1 is KGHSH and CDR2 is LQKENI in the germline V gene.

The genes are TRBV27 and TRBJ2-1; TRBD2 matches 11 bases. The junction had 0 bases not matched to a gene; V was cut back by 2 bases and J by 6 bases. Germline V CDR1 and CDR2: MNHEY, SMNVEV (reference sequence). The CDR3 has 14 amino acids. The CDR3 here is CASSLTSGSNEQFF. CDR3 nucleotides: TGTGCCAGCAGTTTAACTAGCGGGAGCAATGAGCAGTTCTTC.

This clonotype was found a few times. The V and J genes are TRBV30 and TRBJ1-4; 7 nucleotides agree with TRBD1. CDR3 size: 15 residues. Germline CDR1 reads GTSNPN; CDR2 reads SVGIG (reference sequence). With 1 base clipped from V and 5 bases from J, the junction kept 7 bases outside the gene matches. DNA for the CDR3: TGTGCCTGGAGTGGACCGGGACAGAGGAATGAAAAACTGTTTTTT. Its protein is CAWSGPGQRNEKLFF.

By its share, this clonotype is medium-sized. The V and J genes are TRBV30 and TRBJ2-5, with D uncertain. The V gene lost 0 bases and the J gene lost 5 bases, with 10 bases spanning the gap. This CDR3 has 13 residues. Germline assignment: CDR1 GTSNPN and CDR2 SVGIG (reference sequence). The CDR3: CAWSVRERETQYF. The CDR3 coding sequence is TGTGCCTGGAGTGTACGCGAGAGGGAGACCCAGTACTTC.

Sample share makes this clonotype medium-sized. J is TRBJ2-1 and V is TRBV19, with D hard to call. The CDR3 has 15 amino acids. V was pared by 5 bases and J by 7 bases, with 18 bases between. From germline, CDR1 is LNHDA and CDR2 SQIVND (reference sequence). CDR3 region: CASSWVPGTVNEQFF. The CDR3 coding sequence is TGTGCCAGTAGTTGGGTGCCGGGTACGGTGAATGAGCAGTTCTTC.

This clonotype was seen more than once but under ten times. The chain is built from TRBV5-4 and TRBJ2-7; 8 bases fit TRBD2. V gave up 0 bases and J gave up 6 bases; unmatched junction bases: 8. Germline V lookup: CDR1 SGHNT, CDR2 YYREEE (reference sequence). The CDR3 runs 15 residues. CDR3 DNA sequence: TGTGCCAGCAGCTTGGACTGGCGGGGGGAGCTCGAGCAGTACTTC. This sequence encodes CASSLDWRGELEQYF.

This clonotype was seen ten or more times. The genes are TRBV29-1 and TRBJ1-5; D might be TRBD1 (5 bases). The CDR3 contains 12 residues. V was shortened by 7 bases and J by 4 bases, with 11 bases between the two germline ends. Germline V gives CDR1 SQVTM, CDR2 ANQGSEA. CDR3 bases: TGCAGCGCAGGGACGGGTAATCAGCCCCAGCATTTT. Protein: CSAGTGNQPQHF.

The rearrangement joins TRBV20-1 to TRBJ2-6; D ambiguous. The germline V and J ends were trimmed by 6 bases and 2 bases, with 17 bases remaining between them. The CDR3 runs 16 residues. Germline V gene lookup returns CDR1 DFQATT and CDR2 SNEGSKA (reference sequence). The CDR3 sequence is CSAPDQSVAGANVLTF. For the CDR3, the DNA is TGCAGTGCCCCAGACCAAAGTGTCGCTGGGGCCAACGTCCTGACTTTC.

This clonotype occurred a few times. V usage is TRBV6-5 and J usage is TRBJ1-6; D not resolved. The CDR3 has 16 amino acids. Germline loops: CDR1 MNHEY, CDR2 SVGAGI. Deletions cut 8 bases from V and 1 base from J, with 15 bases between. The chain's CDR3 is CASFNESGSYNSPLHF. In DNA, the CDR3 is TGTGCCAGCTTCAATGAGTCGGGATCCTATAATTCACCCCTCCACTTT.

This clonotype counts as medium-sized. The genes are TRBV29-1 and TRBJ2-5, with D possibly called TRBD1 or TRBD2 (7 bases each). The germline V and J ends were trimmed by 5 bases and 4 bases, with 20 bases remaining between them. Germline loops: CDR1 SQVTM, CDR2 ANQGSEA. The CDR3 is 15 residues long. The DNA for the CDR3 is TGCAGCGTTATGGGTCAGGGGGGGAAAGGAGAGACCCAGTACTTC. The encoded protein is CSVMGQGGKGETQYF.

About this clonotype itself: A much larger clone differs by one base, so this may be a read error. V usage is TRBV13 and J usage is TRBJ2-1; perhaps TRBD2 as D (5 bases). Germline V gives CDR1 PRHDT, CDR2 FYEKMQ (reference sequence). This CDR3 is 15 amino acids long. This CDR3 is CASSWGGSSYDEQFF. CDR3 coding DNA: TGTGCCAGCAGCTGGGGTGGGAGCTCCTACGATGAGCAGTTCTTC.

This chain joins TRBV20-1 and TRBJ2-7; D may be TRBD2 (6 bases). The CDR3 runs 15 residues. CDR1 is DFQATT, CDR2 SNEGSKA, per germline (reference sequence). The V gene lost 3 bases and the J gene lost 7 bases, with 22 bases spanning the gap. DNA of the CDR3: TGCAGTGCTAGGCCAACGGGACTCCTCCGGGGTGAGCAGTACTTC. Translation: CSARPTGLLRGEQYF.

Of note for this clonotype: Sequence at one end of the junction differs from germline and may be a read error. The rearrangement joins TRBV5-5 to TRBJ2-5; 12 bases match TRBD1. There are 15 residues in the CDR3. In germline, CDR1 is SGHKS, CDR2 YYEKEE (reference sequence). The CDR3 sequence: CASSWGQGAKETQYF. Here the CDR3 DNA reads TGCGCCAGCAGCTGGGGACAGGGGGCTAAAGAGACCCAGTACTTC.

By sample share, this clonotype is medium-sized. The chain carries TRBV27 and TRBJ2-5; 8 nucleotides line up with TRBD1. The J segment lost 1 base and the V segment lost 5 bases, leaving 6 bases of the junction unmatched. CDR1 and CDR2 (germline): MNHEY, SMNVEV (reference sequence). The CDR3 has 15 residues. CDR3 sequence: CASSPDTGGQETQYF. For the CDR3, the DNA is TGTGCCAGCAGTCCCGACACAGGGGGCCAAGAGACCCAGTACTTC.

The chain has TRBV29-1 and TRBJ2-1; 10 bases match TRBD1. Germline V gene lookup returns CDR1 SQVTM and CDR2 ANQGSEA. The trim removed 7 bases at V and 0 bases at J, leaving 6 bases unmatched. The CDR3 sequence is 15 residues long. CDR3 bases: TGCAGCGCCTCGGGACAGGGGCACTCCTACAATGAGCAGTTCTTC. Its translation: CSASGQGHSYNEQFF.

The rearrangement joins TRBV5-4 to TRBJ2-7, with D possibly TRBD2 on 6 matching bases. Trimming removed 4 bases from V and 5 bases from J, with 19 bases in between. This CDR3 comprises 15 residues. From germline, CDR1 is SGHNT and CDR2 YYREEE (reference sequence). The CDR3 spells CASSAPGIGLHEQYF. The CDR3 nucleotides read TGTGCCAGCAGCGCCCCCGGGATAGGACTACACGAGCAGTACTTC.

This clonotype is medium-sized in the sample. This rearrangement joins TRBV6-5 to TRBJ2-5; TRBD2 matches 7 bases. Looked up from germline, CDR1 is MNHEY and CDR2 is SVGAGI. This CDR3 spans 16 amino acids. The ends lost 4 bases at V and 2 bases at J; junction bases unmatched: 10. Here the CDR3 reads CASSSRAGVGQETQYF. The DNA for the CDR3 is TGTGCCAGCAGTTCCCGGGCGGGAGTAGGACAAGAGACCCAGTACTTC.

The chain is built from TRBV6-2 or TRBV6-3 and TRBJ1-2, with a weak D call TRBD1 (5 bases). Germline CDR1 MNHEY, CDR2 SVGEGT. Trimming removed 6 bases from V and 8 bases from J, with 13 bases in between. CDR3 size: 12 residues. The CDR3 DNA sequence: TGTGCCAGCAGCCCAGGGTTACGGGGCTACACCTTC. Translating gives CASSPGLRGYTF.

This clonotype turned up a few times. V is TRBV6-4 and J is TRBJ1-6, with D possibly matching TRBD1 (5 bases). The CDR3 runs to 14 residues. V was pared by 4 bases and J by 5 bases, with 9 bases between. Germline lookup yields CDR1 MRHNA and CDR2 SNTAGT. For the CDR3, the DNA is TGTGCCAGCAGTGGGGACGGGGATAATTCACCCCTCCACTTT. Protein: CASSGDGDNSPLHF.

This clonotype was observed a few times. This chain joins TRBV7-6 and TRBJ2-7; D ambiguous. From germline, CDR1 is SGHVS and CDR2 FNYEAQ. CDR3 length: 14 amino acids. V was pared by 5 bases and J by 6 bases, with 17 bases between. DNA of the CDR3: TGTGCCAGCAGCCAAAATCCTGGGGTAGCCGAGCAGTACTTC. Translated: CASSQNPGVAEQYF.

This clonotype was counted a few times. The genes are TRBV5-6 and TRBJ2-1; D is ambiguous. The ends were cut back, 4 bases at V and 3 bases at J, with 8 bases in the middle. There are 13 residues in the CDR3. The V gene's germline CDR1 is SGHDT and CDR2 YYEEEE. CDR3 in DNA: TGTGCCAGCAGCCCCGTGGGCTACAATGAGCAGTTCTTC. This codes for CASSPVGYNEQFF.

In DNA, the CDR3 is TGCAGCGTTGACGAGGGACAGGGGTTGAGCAATGAGCAGTTCTTC. It specifies CSVDEGQGLSNEQFF. The gene calls are TRBV29-1 and TRBJ2-1, with 10 bases matching TRBD1. J gave up 6 bases and V 3 bases, and 8 bases lay outside the gene matches. CDR3 length: 15 amino acids. Germline CDR1 SQVTM, CDR2 ANQGSEA.

The chain is built from TRBV5-4 and TRBJ2-1; 8 nucleotides agree with TRBD1. With 4 bases clipped from V and 7 bases from J, the junction kept 7 bases outside the gene matches. Germline V CDR1 and CDR2: SGHNT, YYREEE (reference sequence). This CDR3 spans 14 amino acids. In nucleotides, the CDR3 is TGTGCCAGCAGCCTGGACAGGGTAGTAAATGAGCAGTTCTTC. It specifies CASSLDRVVNEQFF.

V gene TRBV7-2 combines with J gene TRBJ1-1, with D unresolved. CDR3 length: 14 residues. V was cut by 0 bases and J by 2 bases, with 7 bases left in between. Germline CDR1 is SGHTA and CDR2 is FQGNSA. Here the CDR3 DNA reads TGTGCCAGCAGCTTAGCGAAACCCAACACTGAAGCTTTCTTT. As protein: CASSLAKPNTEAFF.